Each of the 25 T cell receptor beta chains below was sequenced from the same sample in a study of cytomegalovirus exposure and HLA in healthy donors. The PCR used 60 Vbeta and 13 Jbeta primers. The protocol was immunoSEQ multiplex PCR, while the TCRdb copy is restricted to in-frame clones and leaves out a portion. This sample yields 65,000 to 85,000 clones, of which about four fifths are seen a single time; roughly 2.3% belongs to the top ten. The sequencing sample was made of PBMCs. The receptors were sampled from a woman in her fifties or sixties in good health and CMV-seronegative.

This chain's CDR3 is CASRQGISNQPQHF. The CDR3 bases are TGTGCCAGCAGGCAGGGCATTAGCAATCAGCCCCAGCATTTT. The chain couples TRBV27 to TRBJ1-5; a possible D gene is TRBD1 (5 bases). There are 14 residues in the CDR3. The germline V and J ends were trimmed by 6 bases and 0 bases, with 9 bases remaining between them. Germline V gene sequence: CDR1 MNHEY, CDR2 SMNVEV (reference sequence).

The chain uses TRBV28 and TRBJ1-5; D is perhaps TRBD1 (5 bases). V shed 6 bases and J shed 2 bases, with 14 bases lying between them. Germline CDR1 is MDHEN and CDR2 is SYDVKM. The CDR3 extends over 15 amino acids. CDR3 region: CASRTDSLGNQPQHF. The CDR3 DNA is TGTGCCAGCAGAACCGACAGCTTAGGCAATCAGCCCCAGCATTTT. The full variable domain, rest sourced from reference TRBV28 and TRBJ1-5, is DVKVTQSSRYLVKRTGEKVFLECVQDMDHENMFWYRQDPGLGLRLIYFSYDVKMKEKGDIPEGYSVSREKKERFSLILESASTNQTSMYLCASRTDSLGNQPQHFGDGTRLSIL.

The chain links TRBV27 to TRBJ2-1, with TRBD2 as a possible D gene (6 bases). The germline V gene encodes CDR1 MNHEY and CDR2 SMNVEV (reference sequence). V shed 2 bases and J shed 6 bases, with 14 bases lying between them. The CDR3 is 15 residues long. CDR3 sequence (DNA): TGTGCCAGCAGTTTAATGGGACTCCCCCCCAATGAGCAGTTCTTC. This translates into CASSLMGLPPNEQFF.

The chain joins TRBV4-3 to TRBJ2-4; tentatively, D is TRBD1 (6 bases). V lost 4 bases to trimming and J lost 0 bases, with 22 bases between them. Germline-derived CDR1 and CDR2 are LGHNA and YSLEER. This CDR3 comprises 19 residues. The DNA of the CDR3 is TGCGCCAGCAGCCCCGACCGGGACACGACTCCGCTAGCCAAAAACATTCAGTACTTC. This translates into CASSPDRDTTPLAKNIQYF.

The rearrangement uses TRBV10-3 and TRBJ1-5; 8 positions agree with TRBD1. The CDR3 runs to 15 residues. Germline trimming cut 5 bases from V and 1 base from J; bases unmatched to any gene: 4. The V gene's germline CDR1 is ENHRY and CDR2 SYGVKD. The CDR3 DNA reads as TGTGCCATCAGTAAGGGACAGGAAAGCAATCAGCCCCAGCATTTT. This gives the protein CAISKGQESNQPQHF.

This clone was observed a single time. CDR3 bases: TGTGCCAGCAGCTTAGGACAGGGGGAAACCGGGGAGCTGTTTTTT. Translating gives CASSLGQGETGELFF. V is TRBV11-3 and J is TRBJ2-2, with 9 bases that match TRBD1. The CDR3 covers 15 residues. Germline CDR1 SGHNT, CDR2 YENEEA. The J segment lost 5 bases and the V segment lost 1 base, leaving 2 bases of the junction unmatched.

The DNA for the CDR3 is TGTGCCAGCAGCTTGAGTCCGGCGGGGGCGTCGGGAAACACCATATATTTT. It codes for CASSLSPAGASGNTIYF. The genes are TRBV11-2 and TRBJ1-3; tentative D call: TRBD1 (6 bases). The germline V and J ends were trimmed by 3 bases and 4 bases, with 19 bases remaining between them. The length of the CDR3 is 17 residues. Germline CDR1 SGHAT, CDR2 FQNNGV. The full variable domain, in which reference TRBV11-2 and TRBJ1-3 provide the parts outside the CDR3, is EAGVAQSPRYKIIEKRQSVAFWCNPISGHATLYWYQQILGQGPKLLIQFQNNGVVDDSQLPKDRFSAERLKGVDSTLKIQPAKLEDSAVYLCASSLSPAGASGNTIYFGEGSWLTVV.

CDR3 sequence: CASSLYTGTGVEKLFF. The CDR3, as DNA: TGTGCCAGCAGCTTATATACCGGGACAGGGGTGGAAAAACTGTTTTTT. The J gene is TRBJ1-4, the V gene TRBV11-2; 10 bases are a match to TRBD1. CDR3 length equals 16 residues. CDR1 and CDR2 from the germline V gene are SGHAT and FQNNGV. The V and J ends lost 2 bases and 8 bases, in that order; junction bases with no gene match: 8.

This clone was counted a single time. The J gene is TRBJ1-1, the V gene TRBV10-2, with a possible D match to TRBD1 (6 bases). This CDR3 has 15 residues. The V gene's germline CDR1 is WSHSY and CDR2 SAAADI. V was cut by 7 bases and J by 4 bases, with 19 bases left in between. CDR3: CASTRGGETGTEAFF. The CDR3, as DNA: TGCGCCAGCACCCGAGGGGGGGAGACGGGCACTGAAGCTTTCTTT.

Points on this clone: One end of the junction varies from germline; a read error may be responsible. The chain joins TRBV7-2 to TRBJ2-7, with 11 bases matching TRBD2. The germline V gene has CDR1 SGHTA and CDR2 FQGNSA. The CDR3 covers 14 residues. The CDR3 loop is CASSVAGGGYEQYF. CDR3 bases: TGTGCCAGCAGCGTAGCGGGAGGGGGGTACGAGCAGTACTTC.

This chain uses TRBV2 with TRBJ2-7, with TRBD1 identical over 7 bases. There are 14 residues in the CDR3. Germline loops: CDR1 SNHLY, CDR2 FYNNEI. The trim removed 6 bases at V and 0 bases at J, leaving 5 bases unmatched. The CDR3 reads CASSRTGLSYEQYF. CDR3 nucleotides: TGTGCCAGCAGCCGGACAGGACTCTCCTACGAGCAGTACTTC. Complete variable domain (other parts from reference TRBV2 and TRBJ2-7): EPEVTQTPSHQVTQMGQEVILRCVPISNHLYFYWYRQILGQKVEFLVSFYNNEISEKSEIFDDQFSVERPDGSNFTLKIRSTKLEDSAMYFCASSRTGLSYEQYFGPGTRLTVT.

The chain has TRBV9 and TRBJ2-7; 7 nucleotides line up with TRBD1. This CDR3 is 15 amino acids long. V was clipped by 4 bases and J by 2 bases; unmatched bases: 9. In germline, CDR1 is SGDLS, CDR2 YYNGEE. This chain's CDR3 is CASSPLTGPTYEQYF. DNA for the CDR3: TGTGCCAGCAGCCCTTTGACAGGGCCTACCTACGAGCAGTACTTC. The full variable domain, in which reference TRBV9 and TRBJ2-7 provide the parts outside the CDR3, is DSGVTQTPKHLITATGQRVTLRCSPRSGDLSVYWYQQSLDQGLQFLIQYYNGEERAKGNILERFSAQQFPDLHSELNLSSLELGDSALYFCASSPLTGPTYEQYFGPGTRLTVT.

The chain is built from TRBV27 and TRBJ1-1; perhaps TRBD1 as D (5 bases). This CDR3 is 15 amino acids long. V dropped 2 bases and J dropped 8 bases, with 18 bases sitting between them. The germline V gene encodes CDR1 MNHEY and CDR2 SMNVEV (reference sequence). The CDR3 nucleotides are TGTGCCAGCAGTTTAACAGCTTCCCCCTCAGGGGAAGCTTTCTTT. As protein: CASSLTASPSGEAFF.

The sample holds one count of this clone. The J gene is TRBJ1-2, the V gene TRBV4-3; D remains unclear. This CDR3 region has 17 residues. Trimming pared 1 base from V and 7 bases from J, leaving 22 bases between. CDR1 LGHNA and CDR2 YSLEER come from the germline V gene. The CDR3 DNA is TGCGCCAGCAGCCAAGTCTTCGGCGAAATGTCCGGGGTTGGCTACACCTTC. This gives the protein CASSQVFGEMSGVGYTF.

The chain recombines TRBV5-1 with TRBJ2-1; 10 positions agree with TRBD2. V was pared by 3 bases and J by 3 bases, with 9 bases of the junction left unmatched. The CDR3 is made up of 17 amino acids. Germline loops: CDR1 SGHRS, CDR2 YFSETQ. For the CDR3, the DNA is TGCGCCAGCAGCTCTCCACTAGCGGGGCTACACTACAATGAGCAGTTCTTC. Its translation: CASSSPLAGLHYNEQFF.

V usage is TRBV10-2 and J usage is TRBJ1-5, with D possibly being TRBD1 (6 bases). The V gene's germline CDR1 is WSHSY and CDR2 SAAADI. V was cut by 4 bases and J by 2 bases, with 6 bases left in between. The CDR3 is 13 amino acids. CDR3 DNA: TGCGCCAGCAGTGCAGGGGGCAATCAGCCCCAGCATTTT. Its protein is CASSAGGNQPQHF.

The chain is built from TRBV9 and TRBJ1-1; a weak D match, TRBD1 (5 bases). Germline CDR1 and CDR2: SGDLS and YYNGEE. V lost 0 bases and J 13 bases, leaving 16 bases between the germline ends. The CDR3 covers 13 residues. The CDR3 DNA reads TGTGCCAGCAGCGTAGATCGGGGGTCGACCGTTTTCTTT. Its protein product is CASSVDRGSTVFF.

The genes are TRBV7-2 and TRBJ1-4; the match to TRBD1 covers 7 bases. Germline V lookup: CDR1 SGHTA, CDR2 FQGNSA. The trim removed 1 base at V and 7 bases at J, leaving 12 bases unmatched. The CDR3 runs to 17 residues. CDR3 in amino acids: CASSLEIGKGGSEKLFF. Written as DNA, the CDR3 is TGTGCCAGCAGCTTAGAAATTGGTAAAGGGGGCAGTGAAAAACTGTTTTTT.

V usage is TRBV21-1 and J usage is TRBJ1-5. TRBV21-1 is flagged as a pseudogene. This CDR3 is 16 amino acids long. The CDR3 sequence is CASSKSDRERNQPQHF. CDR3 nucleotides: TGTGCCAGCAGCAAATCAGACCGGGAACGCAATCAGCCCCAGCATTTT.

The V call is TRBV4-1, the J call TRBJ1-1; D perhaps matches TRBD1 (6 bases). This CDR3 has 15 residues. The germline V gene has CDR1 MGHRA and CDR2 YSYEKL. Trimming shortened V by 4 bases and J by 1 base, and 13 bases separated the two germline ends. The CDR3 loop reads CASSLKLTGNTEAFF. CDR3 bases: TGCGCCAGCAGCCTAAAACTGACAGGGAACACTGAAGCTTTCTTT.

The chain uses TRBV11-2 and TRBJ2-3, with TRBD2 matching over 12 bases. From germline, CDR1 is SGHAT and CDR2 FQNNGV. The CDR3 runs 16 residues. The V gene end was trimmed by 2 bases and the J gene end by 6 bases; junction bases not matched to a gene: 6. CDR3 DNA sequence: TGTGCCAGCAGCTTATTGTCTAGCGGGAGGGCTGATACGCAGTATTTT. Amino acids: CASSLLSSGRADTQYF.

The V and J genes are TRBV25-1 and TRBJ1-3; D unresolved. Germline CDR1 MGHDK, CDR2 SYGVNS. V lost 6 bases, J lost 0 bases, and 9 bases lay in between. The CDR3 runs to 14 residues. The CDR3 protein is CASRRDSSGNTIYF. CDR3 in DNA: TGTGCCAGCAGGAGAGATAGCTCTGGAAACACCATATATTTT.

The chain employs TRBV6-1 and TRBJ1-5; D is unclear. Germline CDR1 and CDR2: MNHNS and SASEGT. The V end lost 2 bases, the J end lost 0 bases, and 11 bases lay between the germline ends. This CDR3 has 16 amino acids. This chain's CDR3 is CASSELAVHSNQPQHF. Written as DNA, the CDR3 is TGTGCCAGCAGTGAACTTGCGGTCCATAGCAATCAGCCCCAGCATTTT.

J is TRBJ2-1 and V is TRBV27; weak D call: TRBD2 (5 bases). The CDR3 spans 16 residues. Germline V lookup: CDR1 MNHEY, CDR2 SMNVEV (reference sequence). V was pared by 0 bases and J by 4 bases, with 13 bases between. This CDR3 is CASSLSVAIQYNEQFF. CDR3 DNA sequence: TGTGCCAGCAGTTTATCGGTAGCGATACAATACAATGAGCAGTTCTTC.

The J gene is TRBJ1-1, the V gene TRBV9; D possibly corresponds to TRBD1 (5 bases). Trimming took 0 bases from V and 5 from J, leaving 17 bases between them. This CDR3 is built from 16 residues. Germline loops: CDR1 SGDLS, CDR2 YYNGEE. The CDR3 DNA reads TGTGCCAGCAGCGTAGGGGTAGGGGAATGGGCGACTGAAGCTTTCTTT. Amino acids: CASSVGVGEWATEAFF.